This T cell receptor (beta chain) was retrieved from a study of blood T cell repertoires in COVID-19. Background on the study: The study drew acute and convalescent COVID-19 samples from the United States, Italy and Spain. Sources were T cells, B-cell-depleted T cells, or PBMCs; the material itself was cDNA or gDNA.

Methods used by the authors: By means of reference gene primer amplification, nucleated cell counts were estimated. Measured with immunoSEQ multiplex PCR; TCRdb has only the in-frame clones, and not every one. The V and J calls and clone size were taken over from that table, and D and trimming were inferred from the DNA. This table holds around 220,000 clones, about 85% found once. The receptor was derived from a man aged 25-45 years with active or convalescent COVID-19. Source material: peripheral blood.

CDR3 amino acids: CASSLARGNTGELFF. CDR3 DNA sequence: TGTGCCAGCAGCTTAGCGCGGGGGAACACCGGGGAGCTGTTTTTT. V and J are TRBV7-2 and TRBJ2-2, with a possible D match to TRBD2 (6 bases). The ends were cut back, 0 bases at V and 1 base at J, with 6 bases in the middle. CDR1 is SGHTA and CDR2 is FQGNSA in the germline V gene. This CDR3 contains 15 residues.